The rows below give T cell receptor beta chains drawn from one sample of a study of monozygotic twins with inflammatory bowel disease. TCRdb reprocessed the 5' RACE reads, with one entry per CDR3 protein and no DNA. This sample contains fewer than 350,000 distinct CDR3 sequences. The source material was blood. The receptors shown here come from a human donor with ulcerative colitis or Crohn's disease, or a healthy co-twin of an affected twin (not recorded which). The CDR3 runs from the conserved cysteine through the conserved F or W.

CDR3 length | J gene | V gene | CDR3 protein
14 | TRBJ1-2 | TRBV6-2/TRBV6-3 | CASSYSISGDGYTF
13 | TRBJ2-1 | TRBV5-1 | CASSLERQFEQFF
15 | TRBJ1-1 | TRBV7-2 | CASSLDRGMNTEAFF
14 | TRBJ2-7 | TRBV4-1 | CASSQTQGSYEQYF
14 | TRBJ2-2 | TRBV4-1 | CASSQVYLSGELFF
12 | TRBJ2-3 | TRBV7-2 | CASSTRGDTQYF
11 | TRBJ2-1 | TRBV10-3 | CAISESGEQFF
13 | TRBJ2-1 | TRBV28 | CATSQGARNEQFF
14 | TRBJ2-7 | TRBV19 | CASKEQRSSYEQYF
15 | TRBJ2-3 | TRBV6-4 | CASSDSGGATDTQYF
15 | TRBJ2-7 | TRBV6-1 | CASSDSPTGAYEQYF
16 | TRBJ2-1 | TRBV7-6 | CASSLWVTGDEGEQFF
13 | TRBJ2-7 | TRBV27 | CASSLSPGVEQYF
15 | TRBJ2-7 | TRBV28 | CASSPRGRVALEQYF
13 | TRBJ2-5 | TRBV5-6 | CASSLSGIETQYF
12 | TRBJ2-3 | TRBV11-2 | CASSLSRVTQYF
15 | TRBJ2-3 | TRBV24-1 | CATGQAGVGTDTQYF
14 | TRBJ2-3 | TRBV4-1 | CASSRGPGTDTQYF
15 | TRBJ2-1 | TRBV12-3/TRBV12-4 | CASSFRTGFINEQFF
14 | TRBJ2-1 | TRBV9 | CASSASSDFHEQFF
15 | TRBJ2-3 | TRBV7-9 | CASSATSGVTDTQYF
13 | TRBJ2-5 | TRBV28 | CASEQRGEETQYF
15 | TRBJ2-7 | TRBV7-2 | CASSLAGGRDYEQYF
16 | TRBJ2-7 | TRBV19 | CASSHRRDRSSYEQYF
15 | TRBJ1-1 | TRBV27 | CASSLGSPGASEAFF
12 | TRBJ1-5 | TRBV10-3 | CAISDREKPQHF
16 | TRBJ2-1 | TRBV7-2 | CASSLAHGQPAMGQFF
15 | TRBJ2-3 | TRBV5-1 | CASSLAGFDTDTQYF
15 | TRBJ1-6 | TRBV12-3/TRBV12-4 | CASRPRSSYNSPLHF
15 | TRBJ1-4 | TRBV5-1 | CASSATGEPNEKLFF
15 | TRBJ2-7 | TRBV30 | CAWTRKRTDFYEQYF
14 | TRBJ1-4 | TRBV29-1 | CSVEWRGLNEKLFF
16 | TRBJ2-5 | TRBV5-1 | CASSREGTGRQETQYF
13 | TRBJ2-5 | TRBV18 | CASSLDMEETQYF
14 | TRBJ2-2 | TRBV7-2 | CASRETGNTGELFF
18 | TRBJ2-1 | TRBV20-1 | CSARDWAGGPSSYNEQFF
15 | TRBJ2-7 | TRBV27 | CASSLGGQGRGEQYF
15 | TRBJ2-7 | TRBV5-4 | CASSPEGASSYEQYF
15 | TRBJ1-6 | TRBV7-2 | CASSRTVSYNSPLHF
14 | TRBJ2-7 | TRBV14 | CASSQVGTSNEQYF
16 | TRBJ2-7 | TRBV7-2 | CASSLAGTAVTYEQYF
13 | TRBJ1-1 | TRBV27 | CASGRQGFAEAFF
13 | TRBJ2-2 | TRBV10-2 | CASSGHSHGELFF
16 | TRBJ2-1 | TRBV19 | CASSTHQGAAYNEQFF
14 | TRBJ2-1 | TRBV5-5 | CASSLGLVYNEQFF
15 | TRBJ2-3 | TRBV4-1 | CASSPLASGTDTQYF